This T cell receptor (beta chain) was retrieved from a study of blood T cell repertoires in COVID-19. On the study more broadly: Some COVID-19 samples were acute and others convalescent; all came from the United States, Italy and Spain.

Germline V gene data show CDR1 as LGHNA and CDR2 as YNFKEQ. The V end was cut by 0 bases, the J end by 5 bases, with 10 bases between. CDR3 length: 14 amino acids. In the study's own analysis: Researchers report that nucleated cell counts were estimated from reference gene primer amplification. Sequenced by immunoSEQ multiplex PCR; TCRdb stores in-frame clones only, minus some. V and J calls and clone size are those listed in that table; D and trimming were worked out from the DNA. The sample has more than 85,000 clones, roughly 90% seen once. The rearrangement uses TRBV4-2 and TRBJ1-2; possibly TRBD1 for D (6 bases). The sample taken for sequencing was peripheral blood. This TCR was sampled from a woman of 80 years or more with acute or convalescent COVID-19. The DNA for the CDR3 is TGTGCCAGCAGCCAAGACAACAGGGCATATGGCTACACCTTC. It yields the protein CASSQDNRAYGYTF.